This T cell receptor (beta chain) emerged from a study of long-term antiretroviral therapy in people with HIV. Study-level findings and limits: Records did not include ART adherence, viral resistance or therapy changes. An increase in diversity followed ART, yet levels stayed below transplant donor controls. Collection of the blood took place between the mid-2000s and the late 2010s. The ART regimens in use then may have been less effective than current ones.

About this clone: The antigen is unknown.

Germline lookup yields CDR1 WNHNN and CDR2 SYGVQD (reference sequence). Between the trimmed V and J ends, which lost 3 bases and 8 bases, there was a span of 14 bases. This CDR3 has 14 residues. At the survey level, the v3.0 immunoSEQ assay was run. In sequencing, about 40,000-55,000 T-cell genomes per sample were targeted. Here immunoSEQ multiplex PCR was the method, and the copy in TCRdb shows in-frame clones only, minus some. The table has 25,000 to 35,000 clones, 75% to 95% seen once. This clonotype originated in a woman between 40 and 50 years old with HIV. This chain uses TRBV10-1 with TRBJ2-1; D is possibly TRBD2 (5 bases). Material: unsorted PBMCs, obtained approximately 5.1 years after starting antiretroviral therapy. CDR3 coding DNA: TGCGCCAGCAGTGATCGAGCTAGCTTAGATGAGCAGTTCTTC. The encoded protein is CASSDRASLDEQFF.